This T cell receptor (beta chain) was identified in a study of tumor-infiltrating lymphocytes in primary liver carcinoma. Study-wide points: Tumors had a top-250-clone fraction that was significantly higher than blood (p = 0.039). Tumor-adjacent and tumor-blood pairs showed less overlap than tumor region pairs.

Both RNA and DNA were isolated together from roughly 20-30 mg of bulk tissue that had not been sorted. The authors made TCR beta cDNA from around 500 ng total RNA with a constant-region primer. Slightly modified ARM-PCR served as the procedure for the TCR beta libraries. These libraries came from three rounds of nested multiplex PCR. TCRdb recomputed calls from the multiplex PCR reads with MiXCR, one row per CDR3 protein. Of approximately 190,000 distinct CDR3 sequences in the sample, around four fifths were seen once. Worth noting for this clonotype: As yet, its antigen is unknown. An end of the junction does not agree with germline; a read error may underlie this.

The sequencing input was tumor tissue from primary liver carcinoma. The TCR originated in a man aged 35 to 55 with primary liver carcinoma and hepatitis B virus infection.

The CDR3 protein is CASSGESGFQRAKNIQYF. CDR3 sequence (DNA): TGTGCAAGCAGTGGGGAGTCAGGCTTTCAGAGGGCCAAAAACATTCAGTACTTC. The rearrangement joins TRBV6-1 to TRBJ2-4; a weak D match, TRBD2 (5 bases). CDR3 length: 18 residues. The germline gives CDR1 MNHNS, CDR2 SASEGT.